This T cell receptor (beta chain) is drawn from a study of CD8+CD57+ T cells in acquired aplastic anemia. Sequencing involved patients with CD8+CD57+ cell expansion previously shown by flow cytometry. Genomic DNA acted as the template from which TCR beta VDJ combination and CDR3 sequence profiling were carried out. Each CDR3 protein gets one entry after TCRdb re-called the reads with MiXCR. The table includes over 150,000 distinct CDR3 sequences, 48% detected once. This clonotype was sampled from a human donor with aplastic anemia. The sample was sorted CD4+, CD8+, or CD8+CD57+ T cells (not recorded which) from PBMCs.

CDR3 residues: CASSPNLGSASTDTQYF. CDR3 DNA sequence: TGTGCCAGCTCACCTAATCTCGGGTCTGCAAGCACAGATACGCAGTATTTT. The chain uses TRBV18 and TRBJ2-3, with D hard to call. Germline V gene sequence: CDR1 KGHSH, CDR2 LQKENI. V lost 3 bases to trimming and J lost 0 bases, with 16 bases between them. The CDR3 runs to 17 residues.